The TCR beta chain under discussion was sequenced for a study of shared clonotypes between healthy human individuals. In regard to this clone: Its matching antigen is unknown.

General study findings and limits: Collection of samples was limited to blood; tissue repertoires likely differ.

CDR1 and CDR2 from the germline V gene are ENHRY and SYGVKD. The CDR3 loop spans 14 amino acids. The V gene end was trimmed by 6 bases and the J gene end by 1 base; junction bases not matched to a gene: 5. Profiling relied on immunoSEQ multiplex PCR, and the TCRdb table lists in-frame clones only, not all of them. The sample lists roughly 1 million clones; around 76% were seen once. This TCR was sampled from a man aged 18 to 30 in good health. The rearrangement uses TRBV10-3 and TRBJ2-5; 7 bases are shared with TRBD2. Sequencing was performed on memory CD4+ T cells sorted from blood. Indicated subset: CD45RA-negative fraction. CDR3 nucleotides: TGTGCCATCAGAGGGTCGGGGGGCCAAGAGACCCAGTACTTC. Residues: CAIRGSGGQETQYF.